This T cell receptor (beta chain) came from a study of shared clonotypes between healthy human individuals. The split of CD4+ cells yielded CD45RA+ naive and CD45RA-negative memory subsets. As to this clone: Other DNA sequences in this specimen translate into the identical CDR3.

This CDR3 region has 15 residues. The V gene end was trimmed by 0 bases and the J gene end by 1 base; junction bases not matched to a gene: 2. Per the germline V gene, CDR1 is SGHRS and CDR2 is YFSETQ. As handled by the study authors: ImmunoSEQ output lacked quality scores and full-length reads, limiting matched filtering. Generated by immunoSEQ multiplex PCR, the TCRdb table keeps only in-frame clones and is missing some. V and J calls and clone size come straight from that table; D and trimming were deduced from the DNA. The repertoire holds 2 million to 2.5 million clones, with 90% to 95% as singletons.

The chain employs TRBV5-1 and TRBJ2-3; 7 bases match TRBD1. The TCR comes from a man between 18 and 35 years old in good health. Some clones in this sample may be carry-over from other donors' samples. Sequencing used naive CD4+ T cells from PBMCs. Subset in this sample: CD45RA+ positively selected. The CDR3 here is CASSLVGTGTDTQYF. CDR3 DNA: TGCGCCAGCAGCTTGGTAGGGACAGGCACAGATACGCAGTATTTT.